This TCR beta chain came from a study of early T cells in non-severe SARS-CoV-2 infection. Germline V gene data show CDR1 as GTSNPN and CDR2 as SVGIG (reference sequence). This CDR3 comprises 14 residues. The germline V and J ends were trimmed by 2 bases and 0 bases, with 8 bases remaining between them. TCRdb re-called the 5' RACE reads through MiXCR, storing one row per CDR3 protein. The data hold about 98,000 distinct CDR3 sequences, with approximately 11% observed a single time. Regarding the study as a whole: The study's VDJdb matching favored anti-spike CD8 responses and missed private and CD4 specificities.

This clonotype has only a few counts. Its antigen is undetermined. The chain carries TRBV30 and TRBJ1-5; D gene ambiguous. This sequence originates from an adult who was a healthcare worker with PCR-confirmed SARS-CoV-2 infection or an uninfected control (not recorded which). Input material: whole blood. CDR3 sequence (DNA): TGTGCCTGGAGTTTTGTTTATAGCAATCAGCCCCAGCATTTT. It encodes CAWSFVYSNQPQHF.